This entry lists 5 T cell receptor beta chains sequenced from one sample in a study of shared clonotypes between healthy human individuals. TCRdb's table, derived via immunoSEQ multiplex PCR, lists solely in-frame clones and lacks some. The data show fewer than 850,000 clones, roughly 88% seen once. The specimen sequenced was memory CD8+ T cells from PBMCs. The subset denotes: CD45RO+ cells pooled with CCR7-negative TemRA cells. The receptors were gathered from a man younger than 35 in good health. Some clones in this sample may be carry-over from other donors' samples.

The chain uses TRBV27 and TRBJ1-2; the match to TRBD1 covers 8 bases. The CDR3 has 16 amino acids. V was clipped by 2 bases and J by 0 bases; unmatched bases: 5. Per germline, CDR1 MNHEY and CDR2 SMNVEV (reference sequence). The DNA for the CDR3 is TGTGCCAGCAGTTTAGCAGGGGGCGCTTCTAACTATGGCTACACCTTC. It encodes CASSLAGGASNYGYTF.

The chain joins TRBV6-5 to TRBJ2-7; D is unclear. Germline V gene sequence: CDR1 MNHEY, CDR2 SVGAGI. Trimming took off 5 bases at V and 3 bases at J, with 14 bases between the two ends. The CDR3 runs 14 residues. The CDR3 coding sequence is TGTGCCAGCAGTCCTCGAGGCAGGAGCTACGAGCAGTACTTC. Its protein is CASSPRGRSYEQYF.

The chain combines TRBV28 with TRBJ2-5; D is uncertain. Germline V gene data show CDR1 as MDHEN and CDR2 as SYDVKM. The CDR3 is 16 residues long. Between the trimmed V and J ends, which lost 3 bases and 0 bases, there was a span of 14 bases. CDR3 region: CASSFPVTEYQETQYF. The DNA for the CDR3 is TGTGCCAGCAGTTTCCCCGTCACCGAGTACCAAGAGACCCAGTACTTC.

This chain links TRBV28 with TRBJ1-2, with D hard to call. This CDR3 is 13 amino acids long. The V and J ends lost 6 bases and 3 bases respectively, with 11 bases between them. Germline values: CDR1 MDHEN, CDR2 SYDVKM. This CDR3 reads CASRLLGDYGYTF. The CDR3 DNA reads TGTGCCAGCAGGTTACTAGGTGACTATGGCTACACCTTC.

This clone turned up a few times. This chain uses TRBV27 with TRBJ2-7; 12 bases are a match to TRBD2. The ends lost 5 bases at V and 6 bases at J; junction bases unmatched: 5. This CDR3 comprises 14 residues. Germline CDR1 is MNHEY and CDR2 is SMNVEV (reference sequence). CDR3 in DNA: TGTGCCAGCAGTCCTAGCGGGAGGGTCTCCGAGCAGTACTTC. Its protein is CASSPSGRVSEQYF.